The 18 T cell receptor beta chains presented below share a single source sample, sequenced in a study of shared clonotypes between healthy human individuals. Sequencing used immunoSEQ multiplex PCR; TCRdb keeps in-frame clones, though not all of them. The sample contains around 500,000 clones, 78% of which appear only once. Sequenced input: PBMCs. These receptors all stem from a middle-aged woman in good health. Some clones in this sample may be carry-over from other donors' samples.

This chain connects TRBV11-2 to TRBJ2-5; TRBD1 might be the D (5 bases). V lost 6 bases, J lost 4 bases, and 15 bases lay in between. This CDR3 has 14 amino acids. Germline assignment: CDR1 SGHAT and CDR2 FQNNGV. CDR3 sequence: CASSFLGQGETQYF. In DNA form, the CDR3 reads TGTGCCAGCAGTTTCCTCGGGCAGGGAGAGACCCAGTACTTC.

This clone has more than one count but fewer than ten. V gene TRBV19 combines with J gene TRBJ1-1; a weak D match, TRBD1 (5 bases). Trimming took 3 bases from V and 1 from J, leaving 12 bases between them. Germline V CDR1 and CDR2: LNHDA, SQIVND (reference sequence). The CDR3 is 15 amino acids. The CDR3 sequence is CASSMGLIKNTEAFF. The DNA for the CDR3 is TGTGCCAGTAGTATGGGACTGATAAAGAACACTGAAGCTTTCTTT. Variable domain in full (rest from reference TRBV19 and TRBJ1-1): DGGITQSPKYLFRKEGQNVTLSCEQNLNHDAMYWYRQDPGQGLRLIYYSQIVNDFQKGDIAEGYSVSREKKESFPLTVTSAQKNPTAFYLCASSMGLIKNTEAFFGQGTRLTVV.

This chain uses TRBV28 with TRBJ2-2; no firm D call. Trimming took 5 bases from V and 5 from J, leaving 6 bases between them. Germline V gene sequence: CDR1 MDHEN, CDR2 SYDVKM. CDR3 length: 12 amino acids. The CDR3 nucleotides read TGTGCCAGCAGTCCCGTAACCGGGGAGCTGTTTTTT. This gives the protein CASSPVTGELFF.

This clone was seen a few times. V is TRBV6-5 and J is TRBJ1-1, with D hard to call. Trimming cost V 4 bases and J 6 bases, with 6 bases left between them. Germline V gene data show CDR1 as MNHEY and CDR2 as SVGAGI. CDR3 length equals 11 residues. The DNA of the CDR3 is TGTGCCAGCAGTTCCCCCCCTGAAGCTTTCTTT. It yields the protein CASSSPPEAFF.

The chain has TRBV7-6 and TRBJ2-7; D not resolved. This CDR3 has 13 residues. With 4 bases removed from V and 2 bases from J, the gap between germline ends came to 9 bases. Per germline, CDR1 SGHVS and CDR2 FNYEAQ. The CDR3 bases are TGTGCCAGCAGCTCCTACAGAACCTACGAGCAGTACTTC. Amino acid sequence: CASSSYRTYEQYF.

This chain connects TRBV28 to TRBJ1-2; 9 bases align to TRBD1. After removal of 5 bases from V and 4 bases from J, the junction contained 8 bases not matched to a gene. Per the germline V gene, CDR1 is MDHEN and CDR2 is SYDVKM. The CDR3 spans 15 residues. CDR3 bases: TGTGCCAGCAGTAAGACAGGGGGAGAATCCTATGGCTACACCTTC. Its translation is CASSKTGGESYGYTF.

DNA for the CDR3: TGCGCCAGCAGCCCTATGACCGTAAGTCGCTATGGCTACACCTTC. This sequence encodes CASSPMTVSRYGYTF. V is TRBV4-1 and J is TRBJ1-2; no reliable D call. Per the germline V gene, CDR1 is MGHRA and CDR2 is YSYEKL. Between the trimmed V and J ends, which lost 4 bases and 4 bases, there was a span of 16 bases. This CDR3 has 15 residues.

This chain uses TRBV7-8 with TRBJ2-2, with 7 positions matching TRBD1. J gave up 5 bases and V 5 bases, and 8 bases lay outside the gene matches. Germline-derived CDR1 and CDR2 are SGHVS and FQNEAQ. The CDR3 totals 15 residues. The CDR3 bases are TGTGCCAGCAGCCAGACGAACAGGGGTACCGGGGAGCTGTTTTTT. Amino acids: CASSQTNRGTGELFF.

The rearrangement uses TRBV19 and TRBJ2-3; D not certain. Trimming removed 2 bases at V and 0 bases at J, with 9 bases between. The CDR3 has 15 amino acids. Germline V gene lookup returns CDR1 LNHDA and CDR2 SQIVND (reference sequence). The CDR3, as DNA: TGTGCCAGTAGTATATCCGGAACTAGCACAGATACGCAGTATTTT. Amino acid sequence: CASSISGTSTDTQYF.

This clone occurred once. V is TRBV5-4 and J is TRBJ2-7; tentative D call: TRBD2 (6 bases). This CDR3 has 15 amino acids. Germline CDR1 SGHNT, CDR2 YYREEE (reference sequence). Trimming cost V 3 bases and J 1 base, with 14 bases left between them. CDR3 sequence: CASSSGLPRSYEQYF. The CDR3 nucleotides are TGTGCCAGCAGCTCCGGACTACCGAGATCCTACGAGCAGTACTTC.

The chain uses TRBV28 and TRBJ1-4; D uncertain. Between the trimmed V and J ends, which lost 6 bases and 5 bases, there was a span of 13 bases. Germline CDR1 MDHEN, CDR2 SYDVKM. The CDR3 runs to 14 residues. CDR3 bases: TGTGCCAGCAGCTCTCGGACTGGGAATGAAAAACTGTTTTTT. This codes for CASSSRTGNEKLFF.

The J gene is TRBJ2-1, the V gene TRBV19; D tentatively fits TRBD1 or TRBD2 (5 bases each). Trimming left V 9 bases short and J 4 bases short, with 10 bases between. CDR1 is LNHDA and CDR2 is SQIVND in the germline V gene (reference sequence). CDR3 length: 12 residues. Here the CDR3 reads CASRDRYNEQFF. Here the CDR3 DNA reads TGTGCCAGCAGGGACCGATACAATGAGCAGTTCTTC.

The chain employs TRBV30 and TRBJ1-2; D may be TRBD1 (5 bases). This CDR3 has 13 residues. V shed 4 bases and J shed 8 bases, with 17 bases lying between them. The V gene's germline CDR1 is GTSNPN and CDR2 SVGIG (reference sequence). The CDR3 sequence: CAWTRGSLLGYTF. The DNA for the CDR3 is TGTGCCTGGACGAGGGGCTCTCTATTAGGCTACACCTTC.

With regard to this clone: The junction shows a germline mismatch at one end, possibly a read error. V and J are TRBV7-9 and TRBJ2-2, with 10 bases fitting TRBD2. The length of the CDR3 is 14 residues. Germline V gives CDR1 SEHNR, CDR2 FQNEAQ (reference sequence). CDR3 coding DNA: TGTGCCAGCAGCATAGCGGGAGGCACCGGGGAGCTGTTTTTT. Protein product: CASSIAGGTGELFF.

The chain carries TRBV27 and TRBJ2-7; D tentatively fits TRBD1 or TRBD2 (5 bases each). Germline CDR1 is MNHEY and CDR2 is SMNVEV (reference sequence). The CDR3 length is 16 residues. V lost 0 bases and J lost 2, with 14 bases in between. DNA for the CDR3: TGTGCCAGCAGTTTATCGATAGGGACGTTGACCTACGAGCAGTACTTC. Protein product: CASSLSIGTLTYEQYF.

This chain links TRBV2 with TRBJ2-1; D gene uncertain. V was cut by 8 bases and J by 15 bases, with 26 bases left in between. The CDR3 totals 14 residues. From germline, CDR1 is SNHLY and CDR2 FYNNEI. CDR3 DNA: TGTGCCAGCTTTTCTCCCTTGGTGGGAATCCGTCTGTTCTTC. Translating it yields CASFSPLVGIRLFF.

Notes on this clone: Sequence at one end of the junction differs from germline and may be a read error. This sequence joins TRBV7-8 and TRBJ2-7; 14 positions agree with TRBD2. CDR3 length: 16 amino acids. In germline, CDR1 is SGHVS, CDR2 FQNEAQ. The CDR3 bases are TGTGCCAGCAGCCCGGCAAGCGGGACTAGCGGGAGATTTACGAACTTC. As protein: CASSPASGTSGRFTNF.

The CDR3 DNA reads as TGCGCCAGCAGCTTGAGCTCCGCGGGGGCCCCCTACGAGCAGTACTTC. Its protein product is CASSLSSAGAPYEQYF. V and J are TRBV5-1 and TRBJ2-7; possible D gene TRBD2, 7 bases. The V end was cut by 1 base, the J end by 2 bases, with 16 bases between. The germline CDR1 and CDR2 sequences are SGHRS and YFSETQ. The CDR3 loop spans 16 amino acids.